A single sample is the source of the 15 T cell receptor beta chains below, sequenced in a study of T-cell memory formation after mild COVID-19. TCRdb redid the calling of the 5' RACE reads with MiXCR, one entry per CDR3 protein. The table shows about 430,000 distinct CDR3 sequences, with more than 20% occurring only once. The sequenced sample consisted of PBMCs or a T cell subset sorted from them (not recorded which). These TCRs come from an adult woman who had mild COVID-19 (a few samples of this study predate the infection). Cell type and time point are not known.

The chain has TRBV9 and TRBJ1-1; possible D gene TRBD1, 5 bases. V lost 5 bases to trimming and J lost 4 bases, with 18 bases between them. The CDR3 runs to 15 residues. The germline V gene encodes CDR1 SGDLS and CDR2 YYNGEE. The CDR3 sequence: CASSLSGGGATEAFF. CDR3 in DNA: TGTGCCAGCAGTCTCTCGGGTGGGGGTGCCACTGAAGCTTTCTTT.

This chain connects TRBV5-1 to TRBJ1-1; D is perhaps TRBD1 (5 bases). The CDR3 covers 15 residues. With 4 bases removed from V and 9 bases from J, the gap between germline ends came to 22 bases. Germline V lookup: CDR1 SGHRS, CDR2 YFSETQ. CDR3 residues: CASSDPTGTEGKAFF. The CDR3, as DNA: TGCGCCAGCAGCGACCCGACCGGGACCGAGGGGAAAGCTTTCTTT. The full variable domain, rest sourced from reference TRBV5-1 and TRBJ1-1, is KAGVTQTPRYLIKTRGQQVTLSCSPISGHRSVSWYQQTPGQGLQFLFEYFSETQRNKGNFPGRFSGRQFSNSRSEMNVSTLELGDSALYLCASSDPTGTEGKAFFGQGTRLTVV.

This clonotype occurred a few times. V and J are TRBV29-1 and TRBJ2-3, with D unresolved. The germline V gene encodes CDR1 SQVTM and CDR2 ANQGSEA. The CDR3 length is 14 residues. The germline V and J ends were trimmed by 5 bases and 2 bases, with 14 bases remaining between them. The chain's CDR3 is CSVSETAFTDTQYF. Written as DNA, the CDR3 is TGCAGCGTTTCAGAGACCGCATTCACAGATACGCAGTATTTT.

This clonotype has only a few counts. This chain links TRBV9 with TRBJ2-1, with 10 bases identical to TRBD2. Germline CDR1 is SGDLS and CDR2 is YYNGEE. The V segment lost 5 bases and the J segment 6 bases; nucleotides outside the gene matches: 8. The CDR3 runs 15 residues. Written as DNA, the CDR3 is TGTGCCAGCAGTGCTAGCGGGAGTCGAGGCAATGAGCAGTTCTTC. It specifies CASSASGSRGNEQFF.

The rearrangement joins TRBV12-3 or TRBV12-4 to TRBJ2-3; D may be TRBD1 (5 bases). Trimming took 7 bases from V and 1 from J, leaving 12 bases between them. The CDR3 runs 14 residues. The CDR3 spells CASTRRQRTDTQYF. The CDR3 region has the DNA TGTGCCAGCACCAGGAGACAGCGCACAGATACGCAGTATTTT.

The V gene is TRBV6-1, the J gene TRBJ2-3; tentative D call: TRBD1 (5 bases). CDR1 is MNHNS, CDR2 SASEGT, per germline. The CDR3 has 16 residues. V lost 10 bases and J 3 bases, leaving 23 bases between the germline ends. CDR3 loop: CATTVGRTLVTDTQYF. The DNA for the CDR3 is TGTGCCACCACGGTCGGTCGGACATTGGTAACAGATACGCAGTATTTT.

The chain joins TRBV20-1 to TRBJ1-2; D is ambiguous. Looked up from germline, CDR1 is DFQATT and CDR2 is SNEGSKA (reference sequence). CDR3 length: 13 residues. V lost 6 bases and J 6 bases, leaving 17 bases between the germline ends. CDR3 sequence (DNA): TGCAGTGCCGGCAGACGCGGTGCGAATGGCTACACCTTC. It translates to CSAGRRGANGYTF.

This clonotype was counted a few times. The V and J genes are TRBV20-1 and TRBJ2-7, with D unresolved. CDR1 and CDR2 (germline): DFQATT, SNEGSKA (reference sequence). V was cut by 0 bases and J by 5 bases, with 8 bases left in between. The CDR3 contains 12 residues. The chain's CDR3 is CSARDQLNEQYF. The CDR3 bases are TGCAGTGCTAGAGATCAACTAAACGAGCAGTACTTC.

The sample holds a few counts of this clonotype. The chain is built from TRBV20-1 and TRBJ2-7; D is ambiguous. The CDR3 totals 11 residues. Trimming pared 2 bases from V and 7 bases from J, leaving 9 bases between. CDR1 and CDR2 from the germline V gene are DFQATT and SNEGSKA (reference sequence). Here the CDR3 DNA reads TGCAGTGCTAGAATGAGCTGGGAGCAGTACTTC. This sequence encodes CSARMSWEQYF.

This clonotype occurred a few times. The CDR3 spells CATSDTYGAFQETQYF. The CDR3 DNA reads as TGTGCCACCAGTGACACTTACGGGGCCTTCCAAGAGACCCAGTACTTC. The chain is built from TRBV24-1 and TRBJ2-5, with D possibly being TRBD1 or TRBD2 (5 bases each). The CDR3 spans 16 residues. V was cut by 4 bases and J by 1 base, with 15 bases left in between. CDR1 and CDR2 from the germline V gene are KGHDR and SFDVKD.

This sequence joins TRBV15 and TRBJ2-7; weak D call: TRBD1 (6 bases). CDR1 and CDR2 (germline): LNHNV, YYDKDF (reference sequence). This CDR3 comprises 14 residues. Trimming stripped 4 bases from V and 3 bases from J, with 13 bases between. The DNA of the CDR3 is TGTGCCACCAGCACAAGGGACAAGTACTACGAGCAGTACTTC. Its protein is CATSTRDKYYEQYF.

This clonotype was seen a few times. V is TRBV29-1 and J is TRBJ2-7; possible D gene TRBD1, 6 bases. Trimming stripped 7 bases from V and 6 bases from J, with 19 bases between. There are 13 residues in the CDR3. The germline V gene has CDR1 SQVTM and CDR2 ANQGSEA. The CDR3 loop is CSATRQERSEQYF. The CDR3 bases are TGCAGCGCCACTAGACAGGAACGAAGCGAGCAGTACTTC.

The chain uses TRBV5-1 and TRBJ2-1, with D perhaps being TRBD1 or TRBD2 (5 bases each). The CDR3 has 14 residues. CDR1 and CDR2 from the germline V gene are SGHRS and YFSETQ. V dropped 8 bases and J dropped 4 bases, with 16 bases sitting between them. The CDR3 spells CASEPGTPYNEQFF. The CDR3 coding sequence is TGCGCCAGTGAACCCGGGACGCCTTACAATGAGCAGTTCTTC.

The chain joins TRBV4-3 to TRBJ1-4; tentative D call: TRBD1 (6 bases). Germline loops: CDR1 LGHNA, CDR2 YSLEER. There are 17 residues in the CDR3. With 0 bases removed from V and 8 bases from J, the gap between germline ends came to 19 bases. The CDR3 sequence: CASSQDWGFNRAEKLFF. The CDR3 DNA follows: TGCGCCAGCAGCCAAGATTGGGGTTTCAACAGGGCGGAAAAACTGTTTTTT.

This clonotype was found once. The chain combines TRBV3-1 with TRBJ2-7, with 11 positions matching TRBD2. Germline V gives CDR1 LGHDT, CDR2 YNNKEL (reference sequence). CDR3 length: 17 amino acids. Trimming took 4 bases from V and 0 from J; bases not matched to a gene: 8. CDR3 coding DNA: TGTGCCAGCAGCCGAGGGACTAGCGGAGGTAGCTCCTACGAGCAGTACTTC. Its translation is CASSRGTSGGSSYEQYF.